Below, 29 T cell receptor beta chains from the same sample are listed, as sequenced in a study of T cells after yellow fever vaccination. A single record per CDR3 protein comes from TCRdb applying MiXCR to the 5' RACE reads. The repertoire holds roughly 50,000 distinct CDR3 sequences, with approximately 7% as singletons. The material was CD8+ T cells sorted from PBMCs, obtained around 15 days after the first yellow fever vaccination. Source of these receptors: a man between 18 and 35 years old who received the YFV17D yellow fever vaccine.

This clonotype has ten or more counts. V gene TRBV19 combines with J gene TRBJ2-2, with 8 bases fitting TRBD1. Germline values: CDR1 LNHDA, CDR2 SQIVND (reference sequence). Trimming took 4 bases from V and 4 from J; bases not matched to a gene: 8. CDR3 length: 16 amino acids. The DNA for the CDR3 is TGTGCCAGTAGTACCACTCCGGACAGGGCCACCGGGGAGCTGTTTTTT. Translating gives CASSTTPDRATGELFF.

This clonotype was observed at least ten times. The chain joins TRBV7-8 to TRBJ1-3; D gene uncertain. Trimming left V 5 bases short and J 2 bases short, with 13 bases between. CDR3 length: 15 amino acids. Germline lookup yields CDR1 SGHVS and CDR2 FQNEAQ. CDR3 protein: CASSADTGPGNTIYF. The CDR3 DNA is TGTGCCAGCAGCGCAGACACCGGCCCTGGAAACACCATATATTTT.

This clonotype was recorded at least ten times. The J gene is TRBJ1-2, the V gene TRBV6-5; 8 bases align to TRBD1. CDR1 and CDR2 from the germline V gene are MNHEY and SVGAGI. This CDR3 region has 15 residues. V shed 5 bases and J 8 bases; nucleotides not matched to a gene: 13. The CDR3 loop reads CASSIQGAQAEGYTF. The CDR3 nucleotides are TGTGCCAGCAGTATCCAGGGGGCGCAGGCGGAGGGCTACACCTTC.

The sample holds many counts of this clonotype. This rearrangement joins TRBV5-4 to TRBJ2-4; 7 bases are a match to TRBD2. Germline trimming cut 5 bases from V and 0 bases from J; bases unmatched to any gene: 23. The CDR3 is made up of 21 amino acids. Germline V gene data show CDR1 as SGHNT and CDR2 as YYREEE (reference sequence). In nucleotides, the CDR3 is TGTGCCAGCAGACAAATTGTGACGGCTAGCGGAAAACCCGTAGCCAAAAACATTCAGTACTTC. The encoded protein is CASRQIVTASGKPVAKNIQYF.

The chain recombines TRBV9 with TRBJ2-1; 9 bases align to TRBD1. Germline trimming cut 4 bases from V and 5 bases from J; bases unmatched to any gene: 7. CDR3 length equals 15 residues. In germline, CDR1 is SGDLS, CDR2 YYNGEE. CDR3 region: CASSLQGAMDNEQFF. The DNA for the CDR3 is TGTGCCAGCAGCTTACAGGGGGCGATGGACAATGAGCAGTTCTTC.

This clonotype came up a few times. The chain has TRBV7-2 and TRBJ1-6; 10 bases are a match to TRBD1. CDR3 length equals 16 residues. With 3 bases clipped from V and 11 bases from J, the junction kept 10 bases outside the gene matches. Germline values: CDR1 SGHTA, CDR2 FQGNSA. For the CDR3, the DNA is TGTGCCAGCAGCTTCAGACAGGGGGCGATTTTGGCACCCCTCCACTTT. Its translation is CASSFRQGAILAPLHF.

This clonotype was seen at least ten times. The chain uses TRBV20-1 and TRBJ2-7; possibly TRBD1 for D (5 bases). The ends were cut back, 5 bases at V and 6 bases at J, with 17 bases in the middle. Germline CDR1 is DFQATT and CDR2 is SNEGSKA (reference sequence). The CDR3 runs to 13 residues. The CDR3 bases are TGCAGTGCTGGGGCGAGCACCAATCGCGAGCAGTACTTC. Residues: CSAGASTNREQYF.

This clonotype has only a few counts. The V gene is TRBV6-2 or TRBV6-3, the J gene TRBJ2-5, with TRBD1 matching 11 bases. V shed 3 bases and J 0 bases; nucleotides not matched to a gene: 15. The CDR3 covers 20 residues. CDR1 and CDR2 from the germline V gene are MNHEY and SVGEGT. Here the CDR3 reads CASSYPSSGQGEGYQETQYF. CDR3 nucleotides: TGTGCCAGCAGTTATCCCTCCTCGGGACAGGGGGAAGGGTACCAAGAGACCCAGTACTTC.

This clonotype came up many times. V gene TRBV10-3 combines with J gene TRBJ2-1; 14 bases match TRBD2. There are 15 residues in the CDR3. After removal of 6 bases from V and 7 bases from J, the junction contained 5 bases not matched to a gene. Germline loops: CDR1 ENHRY, CDR2 SYGVKD. Written as DNA, the CDR3 is TGTGCCATCAGGACTAGCGGGGGGGCCGGTAATGAGCAGTTCTTC. Translation gives CAIRTSGGAGNEQFF.

This clonotype has a count of ten or more. This chain connects TRBV7-6 to TRBJ2-2, with 7 bases lining up with TRBD1. J gave up 2 bases and V 6 bases, and 6 bases lay outside the gene matches. In germline, CDR1 is SGHVS, CDR2 FNYEAQ. The CDR3 covers 15 residues. CDR3: CASSPDRVNTGELFF. The DNA for the CDR3 is TGTGCCAGCAGTCCCGACAGGGTTAACACCGGGGAGCTGTTTTTT.

The CDR3: CASRKAGGSSETQYF. The CDR3 DNA reads TGTGCCAGCAGGAAAGCGGGGGGGTCGTCTGAGACCCAGTACTTC. The rearrangement joins TRBV28 to TRBJ2-5; 10 positions agree with TRBD2. Germline V gene sequence: CDR1 MDHEN, CDR2 SYDVKM. This CDR3 comprises 15 residues. J lost 5 bases, V lost 6 bases, and 9 bases had no gene match.

This clonotype was found many times. The rearrangement joins TRBV5-4 to TRBJ2-7; 8 positions match TRBD2. Germline assignment: CDR1 SGHNT and CDR2 YYREEE (reference sequence). The CDR3 has 14 amino acids. The J segment lost 4 bases and the V segment lost 0 bases, leaving 3 bases of the junction unmatched. The CDR3 reads CASSLGAGDYEQYF. DNA of the CDR3: TGTGCCAGCAGCTTGGGAGCGGGGGATTACGAGCAGTACTTC.

This clonotype appeared many times. This sequence joins TRBV13 and TRBJ2-5; 7 bases align to TRBD1. The CDR3 contains 16 residues. Per the germline V gene, CDR1 is PRHDT and CDR2 is FYEKMQ (reference sequence). Trimming cost V 5 bases and J 5 bases; bases outside gene matches: 14. The CDR3: CASSPLDGPRGETQYF. For the CDR3, the DNA is TGTGCCAGCAGCCCACTTGACGGCCCCAGGGGGGAGACCCAGTACTTC.

This clonotype has a count of ten or more. The CDR3 region has the DNA TGTGCCAGCAGCTGGATGGGACAGGGTTCTTACGAGCAGTACGTC. Its translation: CASSWMGQGSYEQYV. V and J are TRBV11-2 and TRBJ2-7; TRBD1 matches at 9 bases. This CDR3 has 15 residues. J was trimmed by 4 bases and V by 4 bases; bases with no gene match: 8. Germline V gene lookup returns CDR1 SGHAT and CDR2 FQNNGV.

This chain joins TRBV5-1 and TRBJ2-5; D is unclear. Germline loops: CDR1 SGHRS, CDR2 YFSETQ. The CDR3 is 11 residues long. The V end lost 5 bases, the J end lost 5 bases, and 7 bases lay between the germline ends. Written as DNA, the CDR3 is TGCGCCAGCAGAGGGATGGAGACCCAGTACTTC. Translation: CASRGMETQYF.

The chain recombines TRBV7-2 with TRBJ2-5, with TRBD1 as a possible D gene (5 bases). Trimming left V 1 base short and J 4 bases short, with 13 bases between. The CDR3 loop spans 15 amino acids. The germline CDR1 and CDR2 sequences are SGHTA and FQGNSA. CDR3 in DNA: TGTGCCAGCAGCTTAGAGGGGAACTGGGGAGAGACCCAGTACTTC. Protein sequence: CASSLEGNWGETQYF.

This clonotype was counted many times. The chain joins TRBV12-3 or TRBV12-4 to TRBJ2-3; 9 nucleotides align to TRBD2. CDR3 length: 16 amino acids. The J segment lost 5 bases and the V segment lost 6 bases, leaving 12 bases of the junction unmatched. CDR3 protein: CASSPPLGLAGDTQYF. The CDR3, as DNA: TGTGCCAGCAGCCCCCCCCTGGGACTAGCCGGAGATACGCAGTATTTT.

This clonotype occurred a few times. J is TRBJ2-7 and V is TRBV28, with 10 bases that match TRBD1. This CDR3 comprises 17 residues. Germline CDR1 reads MDHEN; CDR2 reads SYDVKM. V shed 6 bases and J 3 bases; nucleotides not matched to a gene: 14. The CDR3 protein is CASRPGQGNTWGYEQYV. In DNA form, the CDR3 reads TGTGCCAGCAGACCGGGACAGGGGAATACTTGGGGCTACGAGCAGTACGTC.

This clonotype has ten or more counts. This rearrangement joins TRBV12-3 or TRBV12-4 to TRBJ2-7; D call uncertain. This CDR3 region has 11 residues. Trimming cost V 8 bases and J 3 bases, with 8 bases left between them. Here the CDR3 reads CASALLYEQYF. The CDR3 coding sequence is TGTGCCAGCGCTCTTCTCTACGAGCAGTACTTC.

This clonotype was recorded many times. The rearrangement joins TRBV12-3 or TRBV12-4 to TRBJ2-5, with TRBD2 matching 12 bases. CDR3 length: 16 residues. The V segment lost 4 bases and the J segment 5 bases; nucleotides outside the gene matches: 8. CDR3 sequence reads: CASSSGLAGIRETQYF. CDR3 sequence (DNA): TGTGCCAGCAGTTCCGGACTAGCGGGGATCCGTGAGACCCAGTACTTC.

This clonotype has at least ten counts. The gene calls are TRBV2 and TRBJ2-2; 9 bases are a match to TRBD2. Losses at the gene ends were 6 bases for V and 0 bases for J; bases not matched to a gene: 2. Germline CDR1 and CDR2: SNHLY and FYNNEI. CDR3 length: 15 residues. CDR3 loop: CASSGLASNTGELFF. CDR3 DNA sequence: TGTGCCAGCAGCGGACTAGCGTCGAACACCGGGGAGCTGTTTTTT. Variable domain in full (rest from reference TRBV2 and TRBJ2-2): EPEVTQTPSHQVTQMGQEVILRCVPISNHLYFYWYRQILGQKVEFLVSFYNNEISEKSEIFDDQFSVERPDGSNFTLKIRSTKLEDSAMYFCASSGLASNTGELFFGEGSRLTVL.

This clonotype occurred many times. DNA for the CDR3: TGCGCCAGCAGCCAAGATTGGACTAGCGGGGGGCTACCACTTGGGGCGGATGAGCAGTTCTTC. Protein sequence: CASSQDWTSGGLPLGADEQFF. This sequence joins TRBV4-1 and TRBJ2-1; TRBD2 agrees at 14 bases. Germline lookup yields CDR1 MGHRA and CDR2 YSYEKL. V lost 0 bases to trimming and J lost 8 bases; unmatched junction nucleotides: 18. The CDR3 loop spans 21 amino acids.

This clonotype showed up many times. The V gene is TRBV4-3, the J gene TRBJ2-1; TRBD2 aligns across 10 bases. Germline lookup yields CDR1 LGHNA and CDR2 YSLEER. This CDR3 is 15 amino acids long. Trimming removed 1 base from V and 3 bases from J; junction bases left unmatched: 0. Written as DNA, the CDR3 is TGCGCCAGCAGCCAAGTAGCGGGGGGCTACAATGAGCAGTTCTTC. It specifies CASSQVAGGYNEQFF.

This clonotype is classed as medium-sized. This sequence joins TRBV20-1 and TRBJ2-5; 10 nucleotides match TRBD2. The CDR3 is 14 residues long. After removal of 6 bases from V and 0 bases from J, the junction contained 4 bases not matched to a gene. Germline V gene lookup returns CDR1 DFQATT and CDR2 SNEGSKA (reference sequence). This chain's CDR3 is CSATGLADQETQYF. The CDR3 DNA reads as TGCAGTGCAACAGGACTAGCGGACCAAGAGACCCAGTACTTC.

This clonotype was counted at least ten times. The chain links TRBV11-1 to TRBJ2-3; no definite D call. The germline V gene has CDR1 SGHAT and CDR2 FQDESV (reference sequence). The CDR3 loop spans 16 amino acids. V was clipped by 1 base and J by 3 bases, with 14 bases between them. The CDR3 sequence: CASSLVVVGSTDTQYF. The CDR3 DNA reads TGTGCCAGCAGCTTAGTGGTAGTCGGGTCGACAGATACGCAGTATTTT.

The chain combines TRBV19 with TRBJ2-1, with 12 bases lining up with TRBD2. Germline V gene lookup returns CDR1 LNHDA and CDR2 SQIVND (reference sequence). The CDR3 is 15 amino acids. Trimming cost V 5 bases and J 8 bases; bases outside gene matches: 7. The DNA of the CDR3 is TGTGCCAGTAGTTTTTCTAGCGGGGGGGTCTATGAGCAGTTCTTC. This encodes CASSFSSGGVYEQFF.

This clonotype showed up many times. The J gene is TRBJ1-5, the V gene TRBV6-5, with D unclear. V was trimmed by 6 bases and J by 3 bases, leaving 15 bases between them. Germline V gene data show CDR1 as MNHEY and CDR2 as SVGAGI. CDR3 length: 15 residues. The CDR3 region has the DNA TGTGCCAGCAGCTCTACCGACGGGATCAATCAGCCCCAGCATTTT. It yields the protein CASSSTDGINQPQHF.

This clonotype showed up many times. This sequence joins TRBV5-4 and TRBJ2-2, with D maybe TRBD2 (6 bases). Germline assignment: CDR1 SGHNT and CDR2 YYREEE (reference sequence). The CDR3 runs 15 residues. The germline V and J ends were trimmed by 1 base and 5 bases, with 12 bases remaining between them. Here the CDR3 reads CASSLSGSRTGELFF. The CDR3 region has the DNA TGTGCCAGCAGCTTGTCCGGGAGCAGGACCGGGGAGCTGTTTTTT.

At least ten counts were recorded for this clonotype. The genes are TRBV15 and TRBJ1-3; possibly TRBD1 for D (6 bases). The V gene lost 3 bases and the J gene lost 3 bases, with 21 bases spanning the gap. The CDR3 sequence is 18 residues long. Germline CDR1 LNHNV, CDR2 YYDKDF (reference sequence). This CDR3 is CATSRDTPIQGVGNTIYF. The CDR3 coding sequence is TGTGCCACCAGCAGGGATACTCCCATACAGGGTGTTGGAAACACCATATATTTT.